These 22 T cell receptor beta chains originate from one sample sequenced in a study of blood T cells in healthy people across ages. Using a J-beta primer mix together with a sample-barcoded 5' primer, a second PCR was run for roughly 7 to 12 cycles. From the 5' RACE reads, TCRdb called clonotypes with MiXCR, one entry per CDR3 protein. The sample includes more than 800,000 distinct CDR3 sequences, about 28% of them seen just once. The sample was blood. These receptors were obtained from an elderly woman in good health.

This clonotype showed up many times. The V gene is TRBV12-3 or TRBV12-4, the J gene TRBJ2-3; 10 positions match TRBD2. This CDR3 has 15 amino acids. Unmatched junction bases numbered 4, after V lost 6 bases and J lost 1 base. The CDR3 DNA is TGTGCCAGCAGGACCGGGACTAGCGGCACAGATACGCAGTATTTT. This translates into CASRTGTSGTDTQYF.

This clonotype was seen ten or more times. A much bigger clone sits one base away, suggesting this may be a read error. The chain has TRBV6-2 or TRBV6-3 and TRBJ2-5; D not certain. The V and J ends lost 2 bases and 6 bases respectively, with 10 bases between them. The CDR3 loop spans 13 amino acids. The germline V gene has CDR1 MNHEY and CDR2 SVGEGT. The CDR3 DNA reads TGTGCCAGCAGTTACCTTGGGCGACAGACCCAGTACTTC. Amino acid sequence: CASSYLGRQTQYF.

For this clonotype: This may arise from a read error, as a much more abundant clone is one base away. CDR3 loop: CSAKGRTGGSGEQFF. The CDR3 DNA is TGCAGTGCTAAGGGGAGGACAGGGGGCTCTGGGGAGCAGTTCTTC. This chain joins TRBV20-1 and TRBJ2-1; 11 nucleotides line up with TRBD1. The germline V gene has CDR1 DFQATT and CDR2 SNEGSKA (reference sequence). Trimming cost V 4 bases and J 10 bases; bases outside gene matches: 12. The CDR3 runs 15 residues.

For this clonotype: This may be a read error: a much more frequent sequence differs by one nucleotide. This chain uses TRBV4-3 with TRBJ2-1, with TRBD2 matching 10 bases. The length of the CDR3 is 18 residues. Losses at the gene ends were 3 bases for V and 0 bases for J; bases not matched to a gene: 8. Germline CDR1 reads LGHNA; CDR2 reads YSLEER. CDR3 region: CASSHPSGGDDSYNEQFF. In DNA form, the CDR3 reads TGCGCCAGCAGCCACCCTAGCGGGGGCGACGACTCCTACAATGAGCAGTTCTTC.

This clonotype has just one count. This chain links TRBV5-1 with TRBJ2-1; 10 bases align to TRBD1. From germline, CDR1 is SGHRS and CDR2 YFSETQ. V lost 7 bases, J lost 2 bases, and 6 bases stayed unmatched. The CDR3 has 15 amino acids. The DNA for the CDR3 is TGCGCCAGCGGCCTCGGGACAGGGGCCTACAATGAGCAGTTCTTC. It specifies CASGLGTGAYNEQFF.

This clonotype was observed a handful of times. This clone may be a read error of a much larger clone one base away. The J gene is TRBJ2-3, the V gene TRBV6-2 or TRBV6-3; 11 nucleotides align to TRBD1. Losses at the gene ends were 4 bases for V and 11 bases for J; bases not matched to a gene: 8. Germline V gene lookup returns CDR1 MNHEY and CDR2 SVGEGT. The CDR3 runs 14 residues. CDR3 protein: CASSFGTGGFLQYF. CDR3 bases: TGTGCCAGCAGTTTCGGGACAGGGGGTTTCCTGCAGTATTTT.

There are many counts of this clonotype. V usage is TRBV4-1 and J usage is TRBJ2-7; tentatively, D is TRBD1 (6 bases). The germline V and J ends were trimmed by 1 base and 4 bases, with 14 bases remaining between them. The germline V gene has CDR1 MGHRA and CDR2 YSYEKL. CDR3 length equals 15 residues. Written as DNA, the CDR3 is TGCGCCAGCAGCCAAGGGACCGTTACAGGGTACGAGCAGTACTTC. It codes for CASSQGTVTGYEQYF.

Note on this clonotype: This may be a read error, as it is one base from a much larger clone. The chain combines TRBV6-1 with TRBJ2-3; 11 bases are shared with TRBD1. The germline V gene encodes CDR1 MNHNS and CDR2 SASEGT. The V segment lost 7 bases and the J segment 5 bases; nucleotides outside the gene matches: 8. The CDR3 extends over 15 amino acids. The CDR3 reads CASTRTGGNGDTQYF. DNA for the CDR3: TGTGCCAGCACCCGGACAGGGGGCAACGGAGATACGCAGTATTTT.

Points on this clonotype: Just one base apart from a much larger clone, this may be a read error. The V and J genes are TRBV29-1 and TRBJ1-2; D is unclear. V shed 3 bases and J shed 3 bases, with 14 bases lying between them. This CDR3 is built from 14 residues. From germline, CDR1 is SQVTM and CDR2 ANQGSEA. In DNA, the CDR3 is TGCAGCGTTGACCGTATTGGCAGCTACTATGGCTACACCTTC. It specifies CSVDRIGSYYGYTF.

The chain couples TRBV5-1 to TRBJ1-2, with TRBD1 identical over 8 bases. This CDR3 spans 13 amino acids. V dropped 4 bases and J dropped 6; count of bases not matched to a gene: 5. The V gene's germline CDR1 is SGHRS and CDR2 YFSETQ. CDR3 sequence: CASSPGGADGYTF. CDR3 nucleotides: TGCGCCAGCAGCCCAGGGGGCGCGGATGGCTACACCTTC.

This clonotype was recorded many times. The chain links TRBV6-5 to TRBJ2-1; D unresolved. Trimming cost V 4 bases and J 8 bases, with 21 bases left between them. CDR1 MNHEY and CDR2 SVGAGI come from the germline V gene. This CDR3 contains 16 residues. CDR3 bases: TGTGCCAGCAGTTTCCTAACCCTCGGTCGTTTCGATGAGCAGTTCTTC. Translation gives CASSFLTLGRFDEQFF.

The table lists this clonotype with many counts. The chain carries TRBV18 and TRBJ2-5; no clear D. This CDR3 is 14 amino acids long. Trimming cost V 6 bases and J 3 bases, with 14 bases left between them. Germline V lookup: CDR1 KGHSH, CDR2 LQKENI. CDR3 nucleotide sequence: TGTGCCAGCTCCCGCCGGATAGCCGAAGAGACCCAGTACTTC. Its translation: CASSRRIAEETQYF.

Written as DNA, the CDR3 is TGTGCCAGCAGTTTTGGTCAATTGAGCACAGATACGCAGTATTTT. Its translation is CASSFGQLSTDTQYF. The rearrangement links TRBV12-3 or TRBV12-4 to TRBJ2-3; D remains unclear. The CDR3 runs to 15 residues. The V end lost 3 bases, the J end lost 0 bases, and 10 bases lay between the germline ends.

In this sample, this clonotype turned up many times. The chain is built from TRBV28 and TRBJ2-5; 7 bases line up with TRBD1. Germline assignment: CDR1 MDHEN and CDR2 SYDVKM. This CDR3 has 16 residues. The trim removed 6 bases at V and 0 bases at J, leaving 10 bases unmatched. The CDR3 sequence: CASSRRDSDYQETQYF. In DNA form, the CDR3 reads TGTGCCAGCAGCCGCCGGGACAGCGATTACCAAGAGACCCAGTACTTC.

This clonotype was seen many times. This chain links TRBV4-1 with TRBJ2-5, with a weak D call TRBD2 (6 bases). This CDR3 spans 16 amino acids. Germline loops: CDR1 MGHRA, CDR2 YSYEKL. Trimming removed 4 bases at V and 1 base at J, with 16 bases between. The CDR3: CASSPLRFSGQETQYF. CDR3 coding DNA: TGCGCCAGCAGCCCACTCAGATTTAGCGGCCAAGAGACCCAGTACTTC.

This chain uses TRBV7-2 with TRBJ2-2; D tentatively reads TRBD1 or TRBD2 (6 bases each). V lost 1 base and J 7 bases, leaving 16 bases between the germline ends. Germline V gene data show CDR1 as SGHTA and CDR2 as FQGNSA. This CDR3 has 16 amino acids. For the CDR3, the DNA is TGTGCCAGCAGCTTAGATTCGGGGGCCCGCGGCGGGGAGCTGTTTTTT. It translates to CASSLDSGARGGELFF.

This clonotype was seen a few times. The genes are TRBV5-5 and TRBJ2-2; perhaps TRBD2 as D (5 bases). With 0 bases removed from V and 3 bases from J, the gap between germline ends came to 9 bases. CDR3 size: 15 residues. Per the germline V gene, CDR1 is SGHKS and CDR2 is YYEKEE (reference sequence). CDR3 amino acids: CASSLAGYDTGELFF. In nucleotides, the CDR3 is TGTGCCAGCAGCTTGGCGGGATACGACACCGGGGAGCTGTTTTTT.

This clonotype was picked up a small number of times. The chain has TRBV4-1 and TRBJ1-6, with D hard to call. V was cut by 0 bases and J by 8 bases, with 8 bases left in between. The CDR3 covers 14 residues. Germline assignment: CDR1 MGHRA and CDR2 YSYEKL. The CDR3 DNA sequence: TGCGCCAGCAGCCAAGATCGGGCAGATTCACCCCTCCACTTT. Protein: CASSQDRADSPLHF.

Notes on this clonotype: Possible read error: a much larger clone is one base away. The V gene is TRBV7-9, the J gene TRBJ2-1; D gene ambiguous. CDR3 length equals 14 residues. The germline V and J ends were trimmed by 5 bases and 4 bases, with 12 bases remaining between them. Per germline, CDR1 SEHNR and CDR2 FQNEAQ (reference sequence). This chain's CDR3 is CASSRHSAYNEQFF. DNA for the CDR3: TGTGCCAGCAGCCGCCATAGTGCTTACAATGAGCAGTTCTTC.

The table lists this clonotype with many counts. The chain carries TRBV19 and TRBJ2-3, with D perhaps assigned TRBD1 or TRBD2 (5 bases each). V was clipped by 7 bases and J by 2 bases, with 22 bases between them. This CDR3 comprises 17 residues. Germline values: CDR1 LNHDA, CDR2 SQIVND (reference sequence). Here the CDR3 DNA reads TGTGCCAGTAAAGGTTGGGGGTCGACACCCCACACAGATACGCAGTATTTT. This gives the protein CASKGWGSTPHTDTQYF.

This clonotype was counted ten times or more. The chain combines TRBV12-3 or TRBV12-4 with TRBJ2-5; the D gene is possibly TRBD1 (7 bases). With 3 bases removed from V and 2 bases from J, the gap between germline ends came to 13 bases. The CDR3 contains 15 residues. The CDR3 loop is CASSFQQGRQETQYF. The CDR3 bases are TGTGCCAGCAGTTTCCAACAGGGGAGGCAAGAGACCCAGTACTTC.

In its sample, this clonotype was seen many times. This sequence joins TRBV10-3 and TRBJ1-6; possibly TRBD1 for D (5 bases). From germline, CDR1 is ENHRY and CDR2 SYGVKD. This CDR3 comprises 13 residues. Trimming removed 3 bases from V and 8 bases from J, with 8 bases in between. In nucleotides, the CDR3 is TGTGCCATCAGTGACAGGGACTATTCACCCCTCCACTTT. Amino acid sequence: CAISDRDYSPLHF.